The clone carrying this T cell receptor beta chain was recorded a few times. Its antigen is unidentified. CDR3 length: 14 residues. CDR1 and CDR2 from the germline V gene are MDHEN and SYDVKM. The V gene lost 2 bases and the J gene lost 0 bases, with 7 bases spanning the gap. The data originate from a study of T cells after yellow fever vaccination. Study-level findings and limits: After the booster, approximately 96% of CD4 and 75% to 90% of CD8 primary-response clones were re-detected.

From the 5' RACE reads, TCRdb called clonotypes with MiXCR, one entry per CDR3 protein. The profile covers some 560,000 distinct CDR3 sequences, with around 21% appearing a single time and around an eighth taken by the ten largest. The sequence was obtained from a man aged 25-40 years who received the YFV17D yellow fever vaccine. This rearrangement joins TRBV28 to TRBJ1-1; maybe TRBD1 (6 bases). The sequencing used PBMCs, collected 15 days after the yellow fever booster vaccination. The CDR3 DNA is TGTGCCAGCAGTTTAGGGGACATGAACACTGAAGCTTTCTTT. It specifies CASSLGDMNTEAFF. Full variable domain (remainder filled in from reference TRBV28 and TRBJ1-1): DVKVTQSSRYLVKRTGEKVFLECVQDMDHENMFWYRQDPGLGLRLIYFSYDVKMKEKGDIPEGYSVSREKKERFSLILESASTNQTSMYLCASSLGDMNTEAFFGQGTRLTVV.